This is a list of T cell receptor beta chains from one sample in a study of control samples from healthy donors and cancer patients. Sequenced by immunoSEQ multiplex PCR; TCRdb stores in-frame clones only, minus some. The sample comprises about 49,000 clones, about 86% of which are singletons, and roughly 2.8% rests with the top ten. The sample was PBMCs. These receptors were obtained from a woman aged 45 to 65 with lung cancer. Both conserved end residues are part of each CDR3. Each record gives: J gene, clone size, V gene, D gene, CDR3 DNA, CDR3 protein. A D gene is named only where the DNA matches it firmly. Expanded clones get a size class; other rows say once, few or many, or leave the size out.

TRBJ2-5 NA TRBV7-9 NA TGTGCCAGCAGCTTAGATGGACTTCAAGAGACCCAGTACTTC CASSLDGLQETQYF
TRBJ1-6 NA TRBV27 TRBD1 TGTGCCAGCAGACAACCGCCGGGACAGTGGAATTCACCCCTCCACTTT CASRQPPGQWNSPLHF
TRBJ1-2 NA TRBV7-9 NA TGTGCCAGCAGCGAGACGGGGCCGGCGAGGCATGGTTTAGACACCTTC CASSETGPARHGLDTF
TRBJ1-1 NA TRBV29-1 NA TGCAGCGTTGAGTACAGGGTCGGAATGAACACTGAAGCTTTCTTT CSVEYRVGMNTEAFF
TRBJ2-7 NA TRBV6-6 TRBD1 TGTGCCAGCAATTTGGACAGGGGAACCTACGAGCAGTACTTC CASNLDRGTYEQYF
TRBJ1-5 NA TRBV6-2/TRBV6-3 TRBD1 TGTGCCAGCAGTTACGGGACAGTTGCTCAGGGGCCCCAGCATTTT CASSYGTVAQGPQHF
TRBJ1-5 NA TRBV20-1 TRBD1 TGCAGTGCTAGTCCCGGGACAGGCGGAAATCAGCCCCAGCATTTT CSASPGTGGNQPQHF
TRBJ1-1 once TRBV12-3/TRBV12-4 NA TGTGCCAGCAGCCCCGGGTCTGAAGCTTTCTTT CASSPGSEAFF
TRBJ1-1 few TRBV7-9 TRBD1 TGTGCCAGCAGCTTTACACAGGGGGCAACTGAAGCTTTCTTT CASSFTQGATEAFF
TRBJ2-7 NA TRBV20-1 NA TGCAGTGCTAGTGCAGGGGTCTACGAGCAGTACTTC CSASAGVYEQYF
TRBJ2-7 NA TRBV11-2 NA TGTGCCAGCAGCTTAGAGAGTCCCCTCTCCTACGAGCAGTACTTC CASSLESPLSYEQYF
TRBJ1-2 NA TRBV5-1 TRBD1 TGCGCCAGCAGCCCGGATGGACAGGATGGCTACACCTTC CASSPDGQDGYTF
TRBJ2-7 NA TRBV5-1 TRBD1 TGCGCCAGCAGCCGACCGGGACAGAGCTACGAGCAGTACTTC CASSRPGQSYEQYF
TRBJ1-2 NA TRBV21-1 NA TGTGCCAGCAGCCCCTCGGGACAGGGAGAACATGGCTACACCTTC CASSPSGQGEHGYTF
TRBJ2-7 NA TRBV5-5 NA TGTGCCAGCAGCATCGCGCTGGGATCCTACGAGCAGTACTTC CASSIALGSYEQYF
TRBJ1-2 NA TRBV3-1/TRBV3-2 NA TGTGCCAGCAGCCAAGAATTAGGGTACTACACCTTC CASSQELGYYTF
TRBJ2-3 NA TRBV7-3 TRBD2 TGTGCCAGCAGCCTCGCGGGACTAGCGGGGGTAGATACGCAGTATTTT CASSLAGLAGVDTQYF
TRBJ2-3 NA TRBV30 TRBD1 TGTGCCTGGTATGAGACAGGGGGCACAGATACGCAGTATTTT CAWYETGGTDTQYF
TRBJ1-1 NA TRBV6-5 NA TGTGCCAGCAGTCCGAACGGGGGTTTAGCTTTCTTT CASSPNGGLAFF
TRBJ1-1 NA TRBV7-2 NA TGTGCCAGCAGCTTGGGGCAGCGGGACACTGAAGCTTTCTTT CASSLGQRDTEAFF
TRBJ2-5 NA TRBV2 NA TGTGCCAGCAGCGGGACTTGGGCGGAGACCCAGTACTTC CASSGTWAETQYF
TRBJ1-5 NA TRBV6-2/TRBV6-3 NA TGTGCCAGCAGTTTTCCAGGGCAGGGACAGCCCCAGCATTTT CASSFPGQGQPQHF
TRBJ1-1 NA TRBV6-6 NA TGTGCCACCCTCAGAGGGGGGGACACTGAAGCTTTCTTT CATLRGGDTEAFF
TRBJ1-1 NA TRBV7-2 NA TGTGCCAGCAGCTTAGAAGCCAGCCCGAACACTGAAGCTTTCTTT CASSLEASPNTEAFF
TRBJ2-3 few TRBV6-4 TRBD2 TGTGCCAGCAGTGACCTGGCGGGGGAAGGAAATACGCAGTATTTT CASSDLAGEGNTQYF
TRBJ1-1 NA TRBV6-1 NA TGTGCCAGCAGTTATACAGGGAGGACTGAAGCTTTCTTT CASSYTGRTEAFF
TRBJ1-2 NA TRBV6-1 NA TGTGCCAGCAGTGAAGGGACGAGGAATGGCTACACCTTC CASSEGTRNGYTF
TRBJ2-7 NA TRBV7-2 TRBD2 TGTGCCAGCAGCTTAGAACTAGCGGGGGGCAGGAGCTCCTACGAGCAGTACTTC CASSLELAGGRSSYEQYF
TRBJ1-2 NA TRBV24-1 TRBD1 TGTGCCACCAGTGCAGGGGGCGGCTACACCTTC CATSAGGGYTF
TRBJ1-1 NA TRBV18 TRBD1 TGTGCCAGCTCACCTAAAACAGGGGAGGGTGAAGCTTTCTTT CASSPKTGEGEAFF
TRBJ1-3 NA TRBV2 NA TGTGCCAACAATATGGACAGTCCTGGAAACACCATATATTTT CANNMDSPGNTIYF
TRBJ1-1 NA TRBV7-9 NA TGTGCCAGCGGCAGGGTAGAGATGAACACTGAAGCTTTCTTT CASGRVEMNTEAFF
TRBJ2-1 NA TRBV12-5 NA TGTGCTAGTGGTTTGGGAAGACAGTCCTACAATGAGCAGTTCTTC CASGLGRQSYNEQFF
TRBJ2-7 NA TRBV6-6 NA TGTGCCAGCAGCCGCGATTCAAACCAGTACTTC CASSRDSNQYF
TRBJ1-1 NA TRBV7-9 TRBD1 TGTGCCAGCAGCTTAGAGGGGGCGGGCACTGAAGCTTTCTTT CASSLEGAGTEAFF
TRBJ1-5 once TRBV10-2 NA TGCGCCAGCAGTGATGGGCAGAGCAATCAGCCCCAGCATTTT CASSDGQSNQPQHF
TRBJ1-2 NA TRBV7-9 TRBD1 TGTGCCAGCAGCAAGGGACAGTTCTATGGCTACACCTTC CASSKGQFYGYTF
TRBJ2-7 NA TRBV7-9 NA TGTGCCAGCAGCTTCGACAACTCCTACGAGCAGTACTTC CASSFDNSYEQYF
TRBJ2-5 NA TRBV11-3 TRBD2 TGTGCCAGCAGCTCCCTAGCGGGTCTCGGGGAGACCCAGTACTTC CASSSLAGLGETQYF
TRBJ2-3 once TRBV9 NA TGTGCCAGCAGCCCCAGGGGGCGGGGGGACCTCACAGATACGCAGTATTTT CASSPRGRGDLTDTQYF
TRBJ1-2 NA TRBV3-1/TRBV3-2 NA TGTGCCAGCAGCCAAGATATGGCGGTTTATGGCTACACCTTC CASSQDMAVYGYTF
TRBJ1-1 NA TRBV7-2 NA TGTGCCAGCAGCTTAGGGGGTCTAGGGACTGAAGCTTTCTTT CASSLGGLGTEAFF
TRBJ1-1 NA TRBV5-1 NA TGCGCCAGCAGCAAGGAGGCGGGGAGGGACACTGAAGCTTTCTTT CASSKEAGRDTEAFF
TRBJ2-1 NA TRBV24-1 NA TGTGCCACCAGTGGAGCGCTAGAAGGTAATGAGCAGTTCTTC CATSGALEGNEQFF
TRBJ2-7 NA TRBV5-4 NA TGTGCCAGCACCCTGGAAGACAGGCTTTACGAGCAGTACTTC CASTLEDRLYEQYF
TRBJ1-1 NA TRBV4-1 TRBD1 TGCGCCAGCAGCCTCGGACAGGGAATGAACACTGAAGCTTTCTTT CASSLGQGMNTEAFF
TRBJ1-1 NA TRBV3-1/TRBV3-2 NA TGTGCCAGCAGCCACGAGGGAGGGACTGAAGCTTTCTTT CASSHEGGTEAFF
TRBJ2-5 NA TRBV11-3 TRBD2 TGTGCCAGCAGCTCCGGGGAGCGGGGGGTGGATGAGACCCAGTACTTC CASSSGERGVDETQYF
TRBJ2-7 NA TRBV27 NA TGTGCCAGCAGTTCAGGCGATACCCCTAACAGGCAGTACTTC CASSSGDTPNRQYF
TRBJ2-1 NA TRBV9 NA TGTGCCAGCAGCGTAGGGAGCGGTTCCTACAATGAGCAGTTCTTC CASSVGSGSYNEQFF
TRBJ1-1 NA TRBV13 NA TGTGCCAGCAGCTTTGAAAACACTGAAGCTTTCTTT CASSFENTEAFF
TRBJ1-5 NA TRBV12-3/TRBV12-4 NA TGTGCCAGCAGTTTAGCCGGTGTTCAGCCCCAGCATTTT CASSLAGVQPQHF
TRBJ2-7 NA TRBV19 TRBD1 TGTGCCAGTAGTACCTCCGGGACAGGGACCTACGAGCAGTACTTC CASSTSGTGTYEQYF
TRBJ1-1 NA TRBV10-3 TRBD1 TGTGCCATCAGTGAGTCGAACAGGGGGCAGACTGAAGCTTTCTTT CAISESNRGQTEAFF
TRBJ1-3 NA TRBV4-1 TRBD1 TGCGCCAGCAGCCTAGTAGGGACAGGGGTCTACTCTGGAAACACCATATATTTT CASSLVGTGVYSGNTIYF
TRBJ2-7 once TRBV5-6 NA TGTGCCAGCAGCTTGTTCTACGAGCAGTACTTC CASSLFYEQYF
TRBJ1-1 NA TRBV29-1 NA TGCAGCGGAAACACGGGCACCACTGAAGCTTTCTTT CSGNTGTTEAFF
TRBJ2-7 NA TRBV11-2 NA TGTGCCAGCAGCTTAGCCCTAGTCGACGAGCAGTACTTC CASSLALVDEQYF
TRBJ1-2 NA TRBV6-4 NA TGTGCCAGCAGTTCGGGACTCAACGACTATGGCTACACCTTC CASSSGLNDYGYTF
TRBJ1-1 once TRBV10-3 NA TGTGCCATCGGGGGACAAACGAACACTGAAGCTTTCTTT CAIGGQTNTEAFF